The text below deals with one T cell receptor (beta chain). Its matching antigen is unknown. TCRdb keeps only in-frame clones here, not all; method: immunoSEQ multiplex PCR. The data hold about 1 million clones, with around 74% observed a single time. The entry originates in a study of shared clonotypes between healthy human individuals. Study-wide context: Used for every donor were three CD4 naive, three CD4 memory, two CD8 naive and one CD8 memory plate. Whole-study results and caveats: What limited the represented genetic and exposure-history diversity was the small number of donors. Rarefaction showed that sequencing of sorted subsets was incomplete (despite large depth).

The CDR3 runs 13 residues. Germline CDR1 and CDR2: GTSNPN and SVGIG (reference sequence). J was trimmed by 9 bases and V by 1 base; bases with no gene match: 5. The chain has TRBV30 and TRBJ1-1; 10 bases map to TRBD1. Sequenced: memory CD4+ T cells sorted from blood. Described subset: CD45RA-negative fraction. This sequence was found in a man between 18 and 29 years old in good health. Written as DNA, the CDR3 is TGTGCCTGGAGTGGGACAGGGGGTTCTCAAGCTTTCTTT. This sequence encodes CAWSGTGGSQAFF. Full variable domain (outside the CDR3, taken from reference TRBV30 and TRBJ1-1): SQTIHQWPATLVQPVGSPLSLECTVEGTSNPNLYWYRQAAGRGLQLLFYSVGIGQISSEVPQNLSASRPQDRQFILSSKKLLLSDSGFYLCAWSGTGGSQAFFGQGTRLTVV.